Given below is one T cell receptor beta chain in context. Its antigen is unidentified. The data were obtained in a study of cytomegalovirus exposure and HLA in healthy donors. Vbeta (60) and Jbeta (13) primers were used in the PCR. Sequencing was performed with immunoSEQ multiplex PCR; in TCRdb, only in-frame clones are kept and a portion is missing. The sample lists 150,000 to 200,000 clones, less than 75% occurring once. The CDR3 is made up of 14 amino acids. CDR1 WSHSY and CDR2 SAAADI come from the germline V gene. The V gene lost 2 bases and the J gene lost 4 bases, with 9 bases spanning the gap. General study points: It was reported that the classifier diagnosed cytomegalovirus status with high specificity and sensitivity in both the original and validation cohorts. Several of the most significant clusters were apparently associated with common viral pathogens in a later analysis. Sequencing depth roughly uniform across donors was assumed in presence/absence analyses. CMV serostatus was the sole immune exposure information available.

The V gene is TRBV10-2, the J gene TRBJ1-5, with D maybe TRBD1 (6 bases). The TCR sequence derives from a girl aged 5-17 years in good health and CMV-seronegative. The material sequenced was PBMCs. The CDR3 DNA sequence: TGCGCCAGCAGTGAGGACAGGAGAAATCAGCCCCAGCATTTT. This translates into CASSEDRRNQPQHF.